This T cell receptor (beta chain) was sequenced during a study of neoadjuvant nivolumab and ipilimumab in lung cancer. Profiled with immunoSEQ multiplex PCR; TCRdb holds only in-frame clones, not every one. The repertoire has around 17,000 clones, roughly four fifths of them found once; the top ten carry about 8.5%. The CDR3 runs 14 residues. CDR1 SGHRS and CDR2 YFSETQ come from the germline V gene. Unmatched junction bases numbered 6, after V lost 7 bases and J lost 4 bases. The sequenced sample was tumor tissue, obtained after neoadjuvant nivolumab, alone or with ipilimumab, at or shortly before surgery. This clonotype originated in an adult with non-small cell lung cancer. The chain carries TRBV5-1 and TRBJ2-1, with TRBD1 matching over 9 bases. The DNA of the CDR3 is TGCGCCAGCTTCCCCGGGACAGGGTACAATGAGCAGTTCTTC. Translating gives CASFPGTGYNEQFF.